Sequencing of this T cell receptor beta chain was carried out in a study of response to subunit inactivated influenza vaccine listed by TCRdb under 2018. About the full investigation: Deep quantitative profiling of the T cell receptor repertoire was used in the study to follow responses to a trivalent subunit inactivated influenza vaccine. What the authors observed across the whole study: It was suggested by the authors that each seasonal influenza vaccination may recruit only a limited number of new T cells.

In the case of this clonotype: No cognate antigen has been identified for it. The junction does not match germline at one end; this may be a read error.

From a lookup of the germline V gene (reference sequence), CDR1 and CDR2 are SSHAT and FNYEAQ. The CDR3 runs 16 amino acids, cysteine and phenylalanine included. This entry keeps only the CDR3 DNA: 48 bases, framed from base 1. Libraries came from RT-PCR. This sample was sequenced with an Illumina HiSeq 2500. Using fastp trimming at Q25 and MiXCR clonotype assembly, TCRdb reanalyzed the public sequencing data and kept in-frame beta chains. Each CDR3 protein gets just one entry, which takes the most common genes and DNA from the rows behind it. This sample gives 650,000 to 800,000 distinct CDR3 sequences in total; around 13% of them show up just once. Jointly, the top ten make up 6% to 8% of the sample.

This clonotype was sampled from a man aged 50 to 59 who received an inactivated influenza vaccine. Donor details come from another sample of the same person, matched by shared clones. Here the chain combines TRBV7-7 and TRBJ2-5; 8 bases in between match TRBD2. This material consisted of PBMCs from blood, taken 14 days before vaccination. The CDR3 is CASSLAGFTVQETQYF. The DNA reads TGTGCTAGCAGCTTAGCGGGATTTACAGTTCAAGAGACCCAGTACTTC.